The source of this TCR beta chain is a study of cytomegalovirus exposure and HLA in healthy donors. This CDR3 has 18 amino acids. Germline V CDR1 and CDR2: PRHDT, FYEKMQ (reference sequence). The V gene end was trimmed by 5 bases and the J gene end by 6 bases; junction bases not matched to a gene: 19. TCRdb's copy holds only in-frame clones and misses some; the assay was immunoSEQ multiplex PCR. There are around 150,000 clones in the sample; around nine tenths occur only once, and 4% to 5% lies in the top ten. The sample consisted of PBMCs. This receptor was taken from a man between 18 and 35 years old in good health and CMV-seropositive. J is TRBJ2-1 and V is TRBV13; 7 bases align to TRBD2. The CDR3 reads CASSNQVNWGGTGNEQFF. DNA of the CDR3: TGTGCCAGCAGCAACCAAGTGAACTGGGGGGGGACGGGCAATGAGCAGTTCTTC.